What follows are 18 T cell receptor beta chains derived from one specimen sequenced in a study of T-cell reconstitution after alpha-beta-depleted transplantation in children (dated by TCRdb to the mid-2010s). Library method: PCR. Sequenced on an Illumina HiSeq 2500. To normalize quantification of the TCRbeta repertoire, the TCR libraries were built with molecular barcoding that relied on unique molecular identifiers. TCRdb redid the processing of the public reads, applying fastp at Q25 and MiXCR, and retained in-frame beta chains. One record per CDR3 amino acid sequence lists the most common genes and DNA. The sample table records 600,000 to 700,000 distinct CDR3 sequences; roughly 15% of these occur just once. The top ten constitute approximately 1% of the sample. The sequencing used PBMCs from the stem cell graft donor, collected from the stem cell graft. These receptor sequences come from a human donor who donated a stem cell graft to a child with acute myeloid leukemia.

This clonotype has more than one count but fewer than ten. The rearrangement links TRBV20-1 to TRBJ2-3, with 10 bases fitting TRBD2. V shed 4 bases, J shed 4 bases, and the junction held 2 bases outside the gene matches. This CDR3 is built from 13 residues. In germline, CDR1 is DFQATT, CDR2 SNEGSKA (reference sequence). The CDR3: CSATLAGADTQYF. Written as DNA, the CDR3 is TGCAGTGCTACTCTAGCGGGGGCAGATACGCAGTATTTT.

The sample holds many counts of this clonotype. The chain has TRBV5-1 and TRBJ2-7, with TRBD2 identical over 11 bases. CDR1 and CDR2 (germline): SGHRS, YFSETQ. This CDR3 region has 14 residues. V was clipped by 4 bases and J by 4 bases; unmatched bases: 4. CDR3 in amino acids: CASSVGLADYEQYF. CDR3 nucleotide sequence: TGCGCCAGCAGCGTGGGACTAGCGGATTACGAGCAGTACTTC.

This clonotype was detected ten times or more. The V gene is TRBV7-2, the J gene TRBJ1-5; D gene ambiguous. Between the trimmed V and J ends, which lost 3 bases and 1 base, there was a span of 4 bases. Germline lookup yields CDR1 SGHTA and CDR2 FQGNSA. The CDR3 loop spans 13 amino acids. The CDR3 spells CASSLWSNQPQHF. The CDR3 coding sequence is TGTGCCAGCAGCTTGTGGAGCAATCAGCCCCAGCATTTT. Filled out from reference TRBV7-2 and TRBJ1-5, the complete variable domain reads GAGVSQSPSNKVTEKGKDVELRCDPISGHTALYWYRQSLGQGLEFLIYFQGNSAPDKSGLPSDRFSAERTGGSVSTLTIQRTQQEDSAVYLCASSLWSNQPQHFGDGTRLSIL.

The CDR3 spells CSAGAFSRPYEQYV. In DNA form, the CDR3 reads TGCAGTGCTGGGGCTTTCTCCCGCCCCTACGAGCAGTACGTC. The rearrangement joins TRBV20-1 to TRBJ2-7, with a possible D match to TRBD1 (5 bases). The CDR3 has 14 residues. Trimming removed 5 bases at V and 2 bases at J, with 16 bases between. In germline, CDR1 is DFQATT, CDR2 SNEGSKA (reference sequence).

This clonotype was counted ten times or more. The J gene is TRBJ2-7, the V gene TRBV7-2, with TRBD1 identical over 10 bases. Germline-derived CDR1 and CDR2 are SGHTA and FQGNSA. The V segment lost 5 bases and the J segment 6 bases; nucleotides outside the gene matches: 4. This CDR3 comprises 13 residues. Here the CDR3 reads CASSPTGGGEQYF. CDR3 nucleotides: TGTGCCAGCAGCCCGACAGGGGGCGGCGAGCAGTACTTC.

The chain links TRBV28 to TRBJ2-5; TRBD1 matches 9 bases. The CDR3 loop spans 15 amino acids. Germline V gene sequence: CDR1 MDHEN, CDR2 SYDVKM. V lost 1 base, J lost 2 bases, and 2 bases stayed unmatched. The CDR3 spells CASSLSGQGQETQYF. DNA of the CDR3: TGTGCCAGCAGTTTATCCGGACAGGGGCAAGAGACCCAGTACTTC.

In its sample, this clonotype was seen many times. The rearrangement joins TRBV10-3 to TRBJ1-1, with unresolved D. V shed 2 bases and J shed 0 bases, with 10 bases lying between them. The CDR3 spans 15 residues. In germline, CDR1 is ENHRY, CDR2 SYGVKD. CDR3 DNA: TGTGCCATCAGTGAGATGGCAGCTATGAACACTGAAGCTTTCTTT. Its protein is CAISEMAAMNTEAFF.

Only a few counts were recorded for this clonotype. The CDR3, as DNA: TGTGCCAGCAGCCACGAGGGCCATTCACCCCTCCACTTT. Translation: CASSHEGHSPLHF. The gene calls are TRBV12-3 or TRBV12-4 and TRBJ1-6; D unclear. The CDR3 is 13 amino acids. V was trimmed by 6 bases and J by 8 bases, leaving 11 bases between them.

This clonotype has a handful of counts. CDR3 sequence reads: CASTYAGTTRPREKLFF. In nucleotides, the CDR3 is TGTGCCAGCACCTATGCCGGGACCACCCGCCCACGTGAAAAACTGTTTTTT. This rearrangement joins TRBV12-3 or TRBV12-4 to TRBJ1-4; weak D call: TRBD1 (5 bases). Trimming removed 7 bases at V and 7 bases at J, with 25 bases between. This CDR3 is built from 17 residues.

This clonotype has more than one count but fewer than ten. The chain has TRBV6-1 and TRBJ2-5; D is undetermined. Trimming shortened V by 2 bases and J by 5 bases, and 18 bases separated the two germline ends. The CDR3 contains 16 residues. Germline CDR1 is MNHNS and CDR2 is SASEGT. CDR3 residues: CASSEPLRPSRETQYF. Here the CDR3 DNA reads TGTGCCAGCAGTGAACCCCTTAGGCCCTCGCGGGAGACCCAGTACTTC.

This clonotype was counted a few times. The gene calls are TRBV20-1 and TRBJ1-6, with D tentatively TRBD1 (5 bases). The V end was cut by 1 base, the J end by 5 bases, with 9 bases between. Germline V gene data show CDR1 as DFQATT and CDR2 as SNEGSKA (reference sequence). There are 14 residues in the CDR3. This CDR3 reads CSARGQGNNSPLHF. CDR3 DNA sequence: TGCAGTGCTAGAGGGCAGGGAAATAATTCACCCCTCCACTTT.

This clonotype showed up many times. The V and J genes are TRBV10-2 and TRBJ1-1; unclear D gene. The germline V and J ends were trimmed by 3 bases and 3 bases, with 14 bases remaining between them. The CDR3 length is 15 residues. CDR1 and CDR2 from the germline V gene are WSHSY and SAAADI. CDR3 protein: CASSDDTFPYTEAFF. In nucleotides, the CDR3 is TGCGCCAGCAGTGATGACACGTTTCCCTACACTGAAGCTTTCTTT.

This clonotype was picked up many times. This sequence joins TRBV29-1 and TRBJ2-1, with D perhaps TRBD1 or TRBD2 (6 bases each). The length of the CDR3 is 14 residues. The germline V gene has CDR1 SQVTM and CDR2 ANQGSEA. V was trimmed by 4 bases and J by 3 bases, leaving 13 bases between them. CDR3 protein: CSVGGDTFYNEQFF. In nucleotides, the CDR3 is TGCAGCGTTGGGGGGGACACCTTCTACAATGAGCAGTTCTTC.

V usage is TRBV12-3 or TRBV12-4 and J usage is TRBJ2-1; no clear D. V lost 6 bases and J 0 bases, leaving 15 bases between the germline ends. CDR3 length equals 16 residues. The CDR3 DNA follows: TGTGCCAGCAGCAAAGGACCGACGAGCTCCTACAATGAGCAGTTCTTC. It is translated as CASSKGPTSSYNEQFF.

The chain is built from TRBV6-6 and TRBJ2-3, with a weak D call TRBD2 (5 bases). The germline gives CDR1 MNHNY, CDR2 SVGAGI (reference sequence). V lost 4 bases, J lost 6 bases, and 11 bases lay in between. The CDR3 length is 13 residues. In DNA form, the CDR3 reads TGTGCCAGCAGTTTGACTAAAGGGGATACGCAGTATTTT. It translates to CASSLTKGDTQYF.

This clonotype was counted a single time. The chain recombines TRBV11-2 with TRBJ2-5, with a weak D call TRBD2 (6 bases). V lost 5 bases and J 1 base, leaving 17 bases between the germline ends. The CDR3 has 16 amino acids. Germline V gene sequence: CDR1 SGHAT, CDR2 FQNNGV. DNA for the CDR3: TGTGCCAGCAGCCGCCGAGGAGGCGGGGCCCAAGAGACCCAGTACTTC. Translating gives CASSRRGGGAQETQYF. The full variable domain, with the rest looked up from reference TRBV11-2 and TRBJ2-5, is EAGVAQSPRYKIIEKRQSVAFWCNPISGHATLYWYQQILGQGPKLLIQFQNNGVVDDSQLPKDRFSAERLKGVDSTLKIQPAKLEDSAVYLCASSRRGGGAQETQYFGPGTRLLVL.

CDR3: CASSILAGGLHEQFF. CDR3 sequence (DNA): TGTGCCAGCTCTATTCTAGCGGGGGGGCTCCATGAGCAGTTCTTC. J is TRBJ2-1 and V is TRBV27; 12 bases align to TRBD2. V was clipped by 8 bases and J by 8 bases; unmatched bases: 10. CDR3 size: 15 residues. CDR1 and CDR2 from the germline V gene are MNHEY and SMNVEV (reference sequence).

This clonotype showed up many times. V and J are TRBV6-1 and TRBJ2-7; TRBD2 agrees at 7 bases. The CDR3 spans 14 residues. The germline gives CDR1 MNHNS, CDR2 SASEGT. V lost 7 bases and J lost 6; bases outside the gene matches: 12. The DNA for the CDR3 is TGTGCCAGCACCCTCCACGAGGGAGGGACCGAGCAGTACTTC. This translates into CASTLHEGGTEQYF.